Listed here are 16 T cell receptor beta chains from one sample, sequenced in a study of cytomegalovirus exposure and HLA in healthy donors. The PCR employed 60 Vbeta primers together with 13 Jbeta primers. Using immunoSEQ multiplex PCR, the repertoire was profiled, and TCRdb retains in-frame clones only, with some absent. This table holds some 150,000 clones, around 69% found once. The sequencing input was PBMCs. The receptors derive from a man in his 60s in good health and CMV-seronegative.

This sequence joins TRBV13 and TRBJ1-5; D may be TRBD1 (5 bases). Germline V gene data show CDR1 as PRHDT and CDR2 as FYEKMQ (reference sequence). The CDR3 has 14 amino acids. The ends were cut back, 9 bases at V and 1 base at J, with 13 bases in the middle. The CDR3 here is CASGARGSNQPQHF. DNA for the CDR3: TGTGCCAGTGGGGCCAGAGGAAGCAATCAGCCCCAGCATTTT.

The V call is TRBV5-4, the J call TRBJ1-6; possible D gene TRBD1, 6 bases. CDR3 length equals 15 residues. Germline lookup yields CDR1 SGHNT and CDR2 YYREEE (reference sequence). V lost 2 bases and J 7 bases, leaving 13 bases between the germline ends. CDR3 sequence: CASSLTGLRNSPLHF. The CDR3 bases are TGTGCCAGCAGCTTAACAGGGCTTAGGAATTCACCCCTCCACTTT.

The genes are TRBV25-1 and TRBJ2-7, with D unresolved. Trimming took off 11 bases at V and 3 bases at J, with 11 bases between the two ends. The CDR3 consists of 11 residues. Germline V CDR1 and CDR2: MGHDK, SYGVNS. The DNA for the CDR3 is TGTGCCTCACGGAGTAACTACGAGCAGTACTTC. It encodes CASRSNYEQYF.

This clone was found many times. V is TRBV6-1 and J is TRBJ2-5; TRBD2 matches at 11 bases. Per the germline V gene, CDR1 is MNHNS and CDR2 is SASEGT. V lost 1 base to trimming and J lost 2 bases; unmatched junction nucleotides: 0. The CDR3 covers 15 residues. The CDR3 DNA reads as TGTGCCAGCAGTGAAGTAGCGGGGGGGCAAGAGACCCAGTACTTC. Encoded protein: CASSEVAGGQETQYF.

This chain links TRBV7-9 with TRBJ2-2; 9 bases line up with TRBD2. Losses at the gene ends were 5 bases for V and 5 bases for J; bases not matched to a gene: 9. The CDR3 is 16 amino acids. CDR1 SEHNR and CDR2 FQNEAQ come from the germline V gene (reference sequence). CDR3 sequence (DNA): TGTGCCAGCAGCCAAGCCGGGACTAGCAGAACCGGGGAGCTGTTTTTT. Residues: CASSQAGTSRTGELFF.

The V and J genes are TRBV11-2 and TRBJ1-2; TRBD1 is a possible D gene (5 bases). This CDR3 is built from 14 residues. Trimming took 4 bases from V and 3 from J, leaving 12 bases between them. CDR1 is SGHAT and CDR2 is FQNNGV in the germline V gene. The CDR3 DNA reads TGTGCCAGCAGCTCAGGCAGGGACTACTATGGCTACACCTTC. As protein: CASSSGRDYYGYTF.

The chain combines TRBV6-5 with TRBJ2-7, with TRBD1 identical over 7 bases. With V trimmed by 2 bases and J by 0 bases, 4 bases remained unmatched. Per germline, CDR1 MNHEY and CDR2 SVGAGI. The CDR3 runs to 15 residues. The CDR3 reads CASSYTGTASYEQYF. In DNA form, the CDR3 reads TGTGCCAGCAGTTACACCGGGACAGCCTCCTACGAGCAGTACTTC.

This rearrangement joins TRBV28 to TRBJ2-2, with D possibly matching TRBD2 (5 bases). Germline lookup yields CDR1 MDHEN and CDR2 SYDVKM. V was shortened by 8 bases and J by 1 base, with 14 bases between the two germline ends. CDR3 length: 15 amino acids. CDR3 loop: CASLLPRGNTGELFF. Here the CDR3 DNA reads TGTGCCAGCCTCCTGCCACGGGGGAACACCGGGGAGCTGTTTTTT.

Of note for this clone: The same CDR3 is also encoded by other DNA sequences in this sample. The J gene is TRBJ1-1, the V gene TRBV2; the D is unclear. Germline V gene data show CDR1 as SNHLY and CDR2 as FYNNEI. The CDR3 is 13 residues long. With 3 bases removed from V and 1 base from J, the gap between germline ends came to 6 bases. CDR3 sequence (DNA): TGTGCCAGCAGTGAGAGGGAGAACACTGAAGCTTTCTTT. This encodes CASSERENTEAFF. Using reference TRBV2 and TRBJ1-1 for the parts outside the CDR3, the full variable domain is EPEVTQTPSHQVTQMGQEVILRCVPISNHLYFYWYRQILGQKVEFLVSFYNNEISEKSEIFDDQFSVERPDGSNFTLKIRSTKLEDSAMYFCASSERENTEAFFGQGTRLTVV.

This clone was seen only a few times. CDR3 residues: CASKRTGEIDEQYF. The DNA for the CDR3 is TGTGCCAGCAAACGGACAGGGGAAATAGACGAGCAGTACTTC. The J gene is TRBJ2-7, the V gene TRBV2, with 9 bases matching TRBD1. Looked up from germline, CDR1 is SNHLY and CDR2 is FYNNEI. This CDR3 spans 14 amino acids. With V trimmed by 7 bases and J by 5 bases, 9 bases remained unmatched.

This clone has more than one count but fewer than ten. The chain links TRBV20-1 to TRBJ2-7, with D perhaps matching TRBD1 (5 bases). V lost 7 bases, J lost 4 bases, and 8 bases lay in between. CDR1 and CDR2 (germline): DFQATT, SNEGSKA (reference sequence). There are 10 residues in the CDR3. The CDR3 protein is CSVRQYEQYF. The CDR3 nucleotides read TGCAGTGTGCGACAGTACGAGCAGTACTTC.

The V and J genes are TRBV15 and TRBJ2-7; D is uncertain. Germline values: CDR1 LNHNV, CDR2 YYDKDF (reference sequence). The ends were cut back, 0 bases at V and 3 bases at J, with 15 bases in the middle. The CDR3 runs 16 residues. CDR3 DNA sequence: TGTGCCACCAGCAGAGATGAGTCCCTTCAACTCTACGAGCAGTACTTC. Protein sequence: CATSRDESLQLYEQYF.

The rearrangement joins TRBV7-2 to TRBJ2-6; 12 bases line up with TRBD1. V lost 0 bases, J lost 3 bases, and 9 bases stayed unmatched. The CDR3 has 20 residues. CDR1 and CDR2 (germline): SGHTA, FQGNSA. CDR3 bases: TGTGCCAGCAGCTTAGCGGGGTTGGGACAGGGGGCACTTGGGGCCAACGTCCTGACTTTC. Protein: CASSLAGLGQGALGANVLTF. The variable domain in full, completed from reference TRBV7-2 and TRBJ2-6, reads GAGVSQSPSNKVTEKGKDVELRCDPISGHTALYWYRQSLGQGLEFLIYFQGNSAPDKSGLPSDRFSAERTGGSVSTLTIQRTQQEDSAVYLCASSLAGLGQGALGANVLTFGAGSRLTVL.

The J gene is TRBJ2-7, the V gene TRBV6-6; 10 bases agree with TRBD2. CDR3 size: 14 residues. Trimming at V came to 6 bases and at J to 4 bases, leaving 6 bases not matched to a gene. Germline lookup yields CDR1 MNHNY and CDR2 SVGAGI (reference sequence). CDR3 bases: TGTGCCAGCAGGCCCGGGACTAGCGTTTACGAGCAGTACTTC. Its translation is CASRPGTSVYEQYF.

The chain combines TRBV19 with TRBJ2-7; 10 bases line up with TRBD2. V lost 5 bases, J lost 2 bases, and 6 bases stayed unmatched. The germline V gene has CDR1 LNHDA and CDR2 SQIVND (reference sequence). This CDR3 comprises 15 residues. CDR3 nucleotide sequence: TGTGCCAGTAGTGAACAAGGGACTAGCGCCTACGAGCAGTACTTC. Its protein is CASSEQGTSAYEQYF.

This chain links TRBV5-1 with TRBJ2-2, with 10 bases identical to TRBD1. With 2 bases clipped from V and 7 bases from J, the junction kept 5 bases outside the gene matches. Germline assignment: CDR1 SGHRS and CDR2 YFSETQ. This CDR3 is 15 amino acids long. DNA for the CDR3: TGCGCCAGCAGCTTCGGGACAGGGGTTGGCGGGGAGCTGTTTTTT. Translated: CASSFGTGVGGELFF.